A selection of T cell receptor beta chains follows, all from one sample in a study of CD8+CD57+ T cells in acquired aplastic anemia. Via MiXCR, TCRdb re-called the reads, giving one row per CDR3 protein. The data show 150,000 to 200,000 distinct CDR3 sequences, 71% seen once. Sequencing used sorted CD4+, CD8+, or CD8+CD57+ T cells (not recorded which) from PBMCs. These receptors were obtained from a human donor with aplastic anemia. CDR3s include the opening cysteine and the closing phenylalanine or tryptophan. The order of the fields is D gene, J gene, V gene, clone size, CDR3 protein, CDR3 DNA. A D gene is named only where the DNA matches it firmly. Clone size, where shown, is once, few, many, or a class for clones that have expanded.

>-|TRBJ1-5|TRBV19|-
CASSNHGWGGSNQPQHF
TGTGCCAGTAGTAATCACGGGTGGGGAGGAAGCAATCAGCCCCAGCATTTT
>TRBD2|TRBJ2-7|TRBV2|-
CASSETPSGRYYEQYF
TGTGCCAGCAGTGAAACACCTAGCGGGAGGTACTACGAGCAGTACTTC
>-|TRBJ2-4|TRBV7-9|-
CASSLAREAKNIQYF
TGTGCCAGCAGCTTGGCGCGGGAAGCCAAAAACATTCAGTACTTC
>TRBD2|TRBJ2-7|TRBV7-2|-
CASSTRASGPSSYEQYF
TGTGCCAGCAGCACGCGCGCTAGCGGGCCGAGCTCCTACGAGCAGTACTTC
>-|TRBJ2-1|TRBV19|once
CASSIGSRGGNEQFF
TGTGCCAGTAGTATAGGCTCACGTGGTGGGAATGAGCAGTTCTTC
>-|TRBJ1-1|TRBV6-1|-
CASSEFEENTEAFF
TGTGCCAGCAGTGAATTCGAAGAGAACACTGAAGCTTTCTTT
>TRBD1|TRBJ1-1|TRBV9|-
CASSVGQGKAEAFF
TGTGCCAGCAGCGTAGGACAGGGTAAGGCTGAAGCTTTCTTT
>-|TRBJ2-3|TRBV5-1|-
CASSLGLASTDTQYF
TGCGCCAGCAGCTTGGGCCTAGCTAGCACAGATACGCAGTATTTT
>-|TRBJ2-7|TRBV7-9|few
CASSLSRILLF
TGTGCCAGCAGCTTAAGTCGGATCCTCCTCTTC
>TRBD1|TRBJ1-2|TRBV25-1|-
CASSEAGGYYGYTF
TGTGCCAGCAGTGAGGCAGGGGGCTATTATGGCTACACCTTC
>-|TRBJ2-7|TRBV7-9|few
CASSSNQVSYEQYF
TGTGCCAGCAGCTCAAATCAGGTTTCCTACGAGCAGTACTTC
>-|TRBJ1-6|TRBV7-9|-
CASSLADNSPLHF
TGTGCCAGCAGCTTAGCCGACAATTCACCCCTCCACTTT
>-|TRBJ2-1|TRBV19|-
CASTSDSWNEQFF
TGTGCCAGTACCTCGGACTCTTGGAATGAGCAGTTCTTC
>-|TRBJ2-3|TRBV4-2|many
CASSQDTAGGPDTQYF
TGTGCCAGCAGCCAAGATACAGCTGGGGGGCCAGATACGCAGTATTTT
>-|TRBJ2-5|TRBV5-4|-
CASSLEMSREETQYF
TGTGCCAGCAGCTTGGAGATGAGCAGGGAAGAGACCCAGTACTTC
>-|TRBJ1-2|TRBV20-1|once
CSASDINGYTF
TGCAGTGCTAGCGACATAAATGGCTACACCTTC
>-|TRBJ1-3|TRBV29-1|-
CSVGVGDSLDTIYF
TGCAGCGTTGGGGTGGGGGACTCGCTGGACACCATATATTTT
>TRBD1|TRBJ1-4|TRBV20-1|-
CSARGTAEWEKLFF
TGCAGTGCTAGGGGGACAGCCGAATGGGAAAAACTGTTTTTT
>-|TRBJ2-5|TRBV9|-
CASSPFEETQYF
TGTGCCAGCAGCCCCTTTGAGGAGACCCAGTACTTC
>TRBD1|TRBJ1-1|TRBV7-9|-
CASSASGGTRSTEAFF
TGTGCCAGCAGCGCCTCAGGGGGCACCCGGAGCACTGAAGCTTTCTTT
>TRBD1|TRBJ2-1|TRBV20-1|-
CSAATGGRSYNEQFF
TGCAGTGCCGCGACAGGGGGAAGATCCTACAATGAGCAGTTCTTC
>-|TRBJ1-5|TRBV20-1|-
CSAVRDDYNEHF
TGCAGTGCCGTCCGGGACGACTACAATGAGCATTTT
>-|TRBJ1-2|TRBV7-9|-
CASSQGRFTGNF
TGTGCCAGCAGCCAAGGGAGATTTACAGGGAACTTC
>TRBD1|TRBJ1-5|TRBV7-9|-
CASSGNRGSQPQHF
TGTGCCAGCAGCGGAAACAGGGGTTCCCAGCCCCAGCATTTT
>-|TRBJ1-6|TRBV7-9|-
CASSNGQGYSSLHF
TGTGCCAGCAGCAACGGGCAGGGGTATTCTTCCCTCCACTTT
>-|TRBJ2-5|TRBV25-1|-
CASSQDTGNGETQYF
TGTGCCAGCAGCCAAGATACCGGGAACGGAGAGACCCAGTACTTC
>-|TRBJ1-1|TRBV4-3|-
CASSQDAIVTEAFF
TGCGCCAGCAGCCAAGACGCTATTGTCACTGAAGCTTTCTTT
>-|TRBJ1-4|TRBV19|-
CASSQVANEKLFF
TGTGCCAGTAGCCAGGTTGCTAATGAAAAACTGTTTTTT
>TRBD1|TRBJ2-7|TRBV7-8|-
CASSRDRDASEQYF
TGTGCCAGCAGCCGTGACAGGGATGCTAGCGAGCAGTACTTC
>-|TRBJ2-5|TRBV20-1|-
CSAWGQGETQYF
TGCAGTGCTTGGGGTCAGGGAGAGACCCAGTACTTC
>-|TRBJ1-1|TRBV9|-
CASSATSWFRDEAFF
TGTGCCAGCAGCGCCACCTCATGGTTCCGGGATGAAGCTTTCTTT
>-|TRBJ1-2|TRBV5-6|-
CASSLGRGNDYGYTF
TGTGCCAGCAGCTTGGGCAGAGGGAATGACTATGGCTACACCTTC
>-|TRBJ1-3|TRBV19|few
CASSRDSGNTIYF
TGTGCCAGTAGCCGGGACTCTGGAAACACCATATATTTT
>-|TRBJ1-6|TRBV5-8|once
CASSPGTSPLHF
TGTGCCAGCAGCCCCGGTACTTCACCCCTCCACTTT
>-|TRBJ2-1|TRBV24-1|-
CATSVAGGPWNEQFF
TGTGCCACCAGTGTTGCCGGGGGCCCTTGGAATGAGCAGTTCTTC
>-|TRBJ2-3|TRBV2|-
CASKSGDTQYF
TGTGCCAGCAAGTCCGGGGATACGCAGTATTTT
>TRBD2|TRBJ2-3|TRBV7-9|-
CASSLSLAGGTGTQYF
TGTGCCAGCAGCCTCTCACTAGCGGGGGGGACAGGTACGCAGTATTTT
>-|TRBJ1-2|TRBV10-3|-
CATSDRVRYGYTF
TGTGCCACGAGCGACAGAGTAAGATATGGCTACACCTTC
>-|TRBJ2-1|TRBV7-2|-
CASSFRLADEQFF
TGTGCCAGCAGCTTCCGACTCGCCGATGAGCAGTTCTTC
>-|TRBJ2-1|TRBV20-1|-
CSAIGWSGLGEQFF
TGCAGTGCTATAGGGTGGTCCGGCCTGGGTGAGCAGTTCTTC
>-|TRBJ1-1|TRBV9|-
CASSAAGRNTEAFF
TGTGCCAGCAGCGCGGCCGGCAGGAACACTGAAGCTTTCTTT
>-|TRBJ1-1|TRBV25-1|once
CASSAEGLTEAFF
TGTGCCAGCAGTGCCGAGGGGCTCACTGAAGCTTTCTTT
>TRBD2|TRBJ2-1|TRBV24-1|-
CATSAPREGSYEQFF
TGTGCCACCAGTGCGCCGCGGGAGGGTTCTTATGAGCAGTTCTTC
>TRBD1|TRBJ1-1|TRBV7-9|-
CASKDRGSTEAFF
TGTGCCAGTAAGGACAGGGGGTCCACTGAAGCTTTCTTT
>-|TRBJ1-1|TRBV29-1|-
CSVDGTGMNTEAFF
TGCAGCGTGGATGGGACGGGAATGAACACTGAAGCTTTCTTT
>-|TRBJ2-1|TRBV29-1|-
CSVDALEVYNEQFF
TGCAGCGTTGATGCGTTGGAAGTCTACAATGAGCAGTTCTTC
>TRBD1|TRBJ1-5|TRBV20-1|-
CSAGDRVDNQPQHF
TGCAGTGCTGGAGACAGGGTCGACAATCAGCCCCAGCATTTT
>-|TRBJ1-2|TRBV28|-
CASSLETADTISYGYTF
TGTGCCAGCAGCTTAGAAACTGCGGACACAATCTCCTATGGCTACACCTTC
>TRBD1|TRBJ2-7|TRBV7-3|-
CASSSIPGQRFSSYEQYF
TGTGCCAGCAGCAGCATCCCGGGACAGAGGTTTAGCTCCTACGAGCAGTACTTC
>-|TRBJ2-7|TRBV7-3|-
CASSPREGGEQYF
TGTGCCAGCAGCCCACGAGAAGGGGGAGAGCAGTACTTC
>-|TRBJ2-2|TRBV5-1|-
CASSLDGNTGELFF
TGCGCCAGCAGCTTGGACGGAAACACCGGGGAGCTGTTTTTT
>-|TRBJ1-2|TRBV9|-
CASSAPRLGNSGYTF
TGTGCCAGCAGCGCCCCTCGGTTAGGCAACTCTGGCTACACCTTC
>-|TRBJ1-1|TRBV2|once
CASSAALGAEAFF
TGTGCCAGCAGCGCTGCCTTGGGGGCAGAAGCTTTCTTT
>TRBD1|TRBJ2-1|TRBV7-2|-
CASSGGQGIRGEQFF
TGTGCCAGCAGCGGCGGACAGGGGATAAGGGGTGAGCAGTTCTTC
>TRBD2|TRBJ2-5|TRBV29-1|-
CSVDLGGETQYF
TGCAGCGTTGACCTGGGGGGGGAGACCCAGTACTTC